The source of this T cell receptor beta chain is a study of T cell repertoires in cytomegalovirus infection. V lost 1 base to trimming and J lost 7 bases, with 14 bases between them. This CDR3 contains 15 residues. Germline V lookup: CDR1 SGHTA, CDR2 FQGTGA. TCRdb re-analysed the reads in MiXCR, keeping a single row per CDR3 protein. The sample consists of about 150,000 distinct CDR3 sequences, around 22% of them appearing once. The J gene is TRBJ2-1, the V gene TRBV7-3, with D possibly called TRBD1 or TRBD2 (5 bases each). The receptor comes from a human donor in good health (CMV status not recorded). Some clones in this sample may be carry-over from other donors' samples. Sample: PBMCs. The CDR3 protein is CASSLRGDLWNEQFF. The CDR3 DNA follows: TGTGCCAGCAGCTTAAGAGGGGATCTTTGGAATGAGCAGTTCTTC.